One T cell receptor (beta chain) is described in this entry. It lacks a known antigen. Base qualities are not provided; no much larger clone lies one nucleotide away. The CDR1 and CDR2 encoded by the germline V gene (reference sequence) are LNHDA and SQIVND. After removal of 5 bases from V and 5 bases from J, the junction retains 11 bases not matched to a gene. The CDR3 contains 16 residues, cysteine and phenylalanine counted. Just the 48-base CDR3 DNA is kept, in frame starting at base 1. The data are from a study of blood T cell repertoires in COVID-19 (dated by TCRdb to 2018 to 2021). For the wider study: Collaborator samples came from the United States, Italy and Spain and covered acute and convalescent phases of COVID-19. Sample metadata almost always included a de-identified subject ID, COVID-19 status, age in years and sex. The dataset comprised deeply sampled blood TCRbeta repertoires from subjects exposed to, actively infected with, or recovered from COVID-19. The material from the prospective study consisted of cDNA or gDNA derived from T cells, B-cell-depleted T cells, or PBMCs. The repertoires were released in a freely available public database meant as a resource for research on the immune response to SARS-CoV-2. The samples were drawn from two sources: the first 160 participants of the ongoing ImmuneRACE study, and 950 to 1,500 subjects contributed by 6 global collaborators. Where HLA class I and class II types were available, the types were taken from metadata supplied by the sample provider, not from assay-based typing. The investigation overall reported the following: The amount of clinical and demographic metadata varied by source and participant and was provided uncurated.

Whole blood was collected in K2EDTA tubes by collaborating institutions according to the institutions' own protocols. For TCRbeta analysis, collaborator samples were shipped as frozen whole blood, as isolated PBMCs, or as DNA extracted from either sample type. TCRbeta CDR3 regions were amplified from genomic DNA using the immunoSEQ Assay, a bias-controlled multiplex PCR. In the source study's methods: The number of nucleated cells in each sample was estimated from the amplification of reference gene primers within the assay. To quantify the absolute abundance of each unique TCRbeta CDR3 rearrangement, sequence reads were collapsed and filtered. For each sample, productive Simpson clonality was calculated by taking the square root of Simpson's diversity index across productive rearrangements. Here the immuneACCESS table is served through TCRdb, limited to in-frame sequences with V and J called. Missing clones are a known gap in these copies; in checked studies unresolved V genes cover under half, and the rest lacks a known reason. V and J calls and clone size come straight from that table; D and trimming were deduced from the DNA. Present in this sample are 92,000 or so clones, 60% to 80% of which were seen just once. Clones ranked in the top ten supply about an eighth of the sample.

Recombination linked TRBV19 to TRBJ2-1; the central 8 bases match TRBD2. The sample was peripheral blood. This sequence was found in a woman aged 80 or over with acute or convalescent COVID-19. The CDR3 region reads CASSPLAGGGNNEQFF. The bases read TGTGCCAGTAGTCCTCTGGCGGGGGGAGGTAACAATGAGCAGTTCTTC.